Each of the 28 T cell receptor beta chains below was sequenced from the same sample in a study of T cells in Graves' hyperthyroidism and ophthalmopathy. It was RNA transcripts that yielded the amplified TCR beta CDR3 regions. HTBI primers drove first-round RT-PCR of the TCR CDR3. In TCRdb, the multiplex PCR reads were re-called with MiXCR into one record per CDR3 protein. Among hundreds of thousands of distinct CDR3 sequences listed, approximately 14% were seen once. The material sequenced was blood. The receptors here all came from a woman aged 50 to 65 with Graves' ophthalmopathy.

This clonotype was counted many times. The CDR3 here is CASSPRTGASSGANVLTF. CDR3 DNA sequence: TGCGCCAGCAGCCCCAGGACAGGGGCCAGCTCTGGGGCCAACGTCCTGACTTTC. The rearrangement links TRBV5-1 to TRBJ2-6, with TRBD1 matching over 9 bases. Germline assignment: CDR1 SGHRS and CDR2 YFSETQ. The CDR3 covers 18 residues. V trimming: 4 bases; J trimming: 0 bases; junction bases outside the gene matches: 8.

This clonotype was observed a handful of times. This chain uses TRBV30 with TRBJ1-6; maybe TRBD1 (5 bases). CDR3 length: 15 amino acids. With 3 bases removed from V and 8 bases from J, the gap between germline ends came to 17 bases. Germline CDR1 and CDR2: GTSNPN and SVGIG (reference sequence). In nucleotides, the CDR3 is TGTGCCTGGAGATCGGATGGGACGGTCTATTCACCCCTCCACTTT. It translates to CAWRSDGTVYSPLHF.

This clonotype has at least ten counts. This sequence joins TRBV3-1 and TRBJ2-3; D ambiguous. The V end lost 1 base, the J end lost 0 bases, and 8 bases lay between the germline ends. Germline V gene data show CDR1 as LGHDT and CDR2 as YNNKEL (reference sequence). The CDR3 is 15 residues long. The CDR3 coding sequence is TGTGCCAGCAGCCAAGTCTCGCGCAGCACAGATACGCAGTATTTT. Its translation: CASSQVSRSTDTQYF.

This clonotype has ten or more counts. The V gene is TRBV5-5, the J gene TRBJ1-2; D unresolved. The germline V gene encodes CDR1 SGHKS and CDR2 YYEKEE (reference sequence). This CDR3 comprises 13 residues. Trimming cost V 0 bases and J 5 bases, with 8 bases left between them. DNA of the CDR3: TGTGCCAGCAGCTTGGTCCAACCGTATGGCTACACCTTC. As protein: CASSLVQPYGYTF.

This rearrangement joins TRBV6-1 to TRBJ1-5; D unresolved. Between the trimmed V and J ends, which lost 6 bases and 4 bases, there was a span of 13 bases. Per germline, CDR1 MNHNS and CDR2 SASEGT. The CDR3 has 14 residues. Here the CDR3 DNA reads TGTGCCAGCAGGAGCTGGGTTGGGAATCAGCCCCAGCATTTT. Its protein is CASRSWVGNQPQHF.

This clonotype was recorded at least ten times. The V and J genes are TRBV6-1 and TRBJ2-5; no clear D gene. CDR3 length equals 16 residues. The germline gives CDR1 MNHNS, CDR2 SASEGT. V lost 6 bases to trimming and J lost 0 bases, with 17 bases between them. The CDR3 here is CASRRRTLNYQETQYF. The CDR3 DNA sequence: TGTGCCAGCAGAAGGAGAACACTTAATTACCAAGAGACCCAGTACTTC.

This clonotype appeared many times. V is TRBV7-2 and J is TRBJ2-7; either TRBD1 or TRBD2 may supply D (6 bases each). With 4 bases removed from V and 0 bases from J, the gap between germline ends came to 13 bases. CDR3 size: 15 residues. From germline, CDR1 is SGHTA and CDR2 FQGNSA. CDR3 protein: CASSYWGASSYEQYF. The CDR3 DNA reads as TGTGCCAGCAGCTATTGGGGGGCAAGCTCCTACGAGCAGTACTTC.

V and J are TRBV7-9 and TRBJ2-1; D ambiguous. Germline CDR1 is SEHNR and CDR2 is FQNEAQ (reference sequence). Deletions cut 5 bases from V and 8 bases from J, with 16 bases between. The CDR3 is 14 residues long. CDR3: CASSPFGLIDEQFF. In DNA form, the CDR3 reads TGTGCCAGCAGCCCATTCGGCCTGATCGATGAGCAGTTCTTC.

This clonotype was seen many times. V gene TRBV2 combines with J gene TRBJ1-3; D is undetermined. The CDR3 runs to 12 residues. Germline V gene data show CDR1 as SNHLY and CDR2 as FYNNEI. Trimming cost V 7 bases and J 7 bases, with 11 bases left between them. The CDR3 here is CASMRQPNTIYF. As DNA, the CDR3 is TGTGCCAGCATGAGACAACCGAACACCATATATTTT. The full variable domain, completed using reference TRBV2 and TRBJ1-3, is EPEVTQTPSHQVTQMGQEVILRCVPISNHLYFYWYRQILGQKVEFLVSFYNNEISEKSEIFDDQFSVERPDGSNFTLKIRSTKLEDSAMYFCASMRQPNTIYFGEGSWLTVV.

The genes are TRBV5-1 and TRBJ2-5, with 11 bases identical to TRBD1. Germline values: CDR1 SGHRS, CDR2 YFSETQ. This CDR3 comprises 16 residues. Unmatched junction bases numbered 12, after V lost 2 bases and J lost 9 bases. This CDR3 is CASSFVGDRGSVSQYF. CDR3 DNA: TGCGCCAGCAGCTTCGTTGGGGACAGGGGGTCGGTGTCCCAGTACTTC.

The DNA for the CDR3 is TGTGCCAGTAGTACCGACATAAACACCGGGGAGCTGTTTTTT. The encoded protein is CASSTDINTGELFF. V is TRBV19 and J is TRBJ2-2; the D is unclear. This CDR3 contains 14 residues. Germline-derived CDR1 and CDR2 are LNHDA and SQIVND (reference sequence). V was clipped by 4 bases and J by 2 bases, with 8 bases between them.

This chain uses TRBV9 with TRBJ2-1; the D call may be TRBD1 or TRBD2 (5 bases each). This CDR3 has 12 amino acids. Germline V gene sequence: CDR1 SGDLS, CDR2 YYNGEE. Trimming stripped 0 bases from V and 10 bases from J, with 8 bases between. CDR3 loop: CASSVVGTEQFF. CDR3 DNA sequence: TGTGCCAGCAGCGTAGTCGGGACCGAGCAGTTCTTC.

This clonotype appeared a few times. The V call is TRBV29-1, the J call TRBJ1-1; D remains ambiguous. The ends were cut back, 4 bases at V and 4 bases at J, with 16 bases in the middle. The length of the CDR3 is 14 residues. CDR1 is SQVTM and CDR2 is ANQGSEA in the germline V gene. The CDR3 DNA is TGCAGCGTTGTCGGTCGGCAGAGGAGCACTGAAGCTTTCTTT. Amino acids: CSVVGRQRSTEAFF.

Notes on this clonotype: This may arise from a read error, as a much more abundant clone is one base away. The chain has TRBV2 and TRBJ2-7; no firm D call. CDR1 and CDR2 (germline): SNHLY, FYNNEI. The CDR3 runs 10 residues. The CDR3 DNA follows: TGTGTCAGCATAGGCTACGAGCAGTACTTC. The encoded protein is CVSIGYEQYF.

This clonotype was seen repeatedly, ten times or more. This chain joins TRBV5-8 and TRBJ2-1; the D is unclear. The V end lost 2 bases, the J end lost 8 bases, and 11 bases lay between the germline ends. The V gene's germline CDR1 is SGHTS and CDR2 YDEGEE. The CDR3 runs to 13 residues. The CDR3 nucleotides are TGTGCCAGCAGCTTTGGCTTAAAGGATGAGCAGTTCTTC. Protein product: CASSFGLKDEQFF.

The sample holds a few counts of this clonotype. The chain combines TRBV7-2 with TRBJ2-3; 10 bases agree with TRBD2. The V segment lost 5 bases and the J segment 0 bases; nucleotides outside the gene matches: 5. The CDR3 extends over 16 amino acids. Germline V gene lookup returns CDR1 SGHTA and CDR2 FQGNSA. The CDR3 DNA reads TGTGCCAGCAGCCGCAGGACTAGCGGTAGCACAGATACGCAGTATTTT. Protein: CASSRRTSGSTDTQYF. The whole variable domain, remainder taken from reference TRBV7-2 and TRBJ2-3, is GAGVSQSPSNKVTEKGKDVELRCDPISGHTALYWYRQSLGQGLEFLIYFQGNSAPDKSGLPSDRFSAERTGGSVSTLTIQRTQQEDSAVYLCASSRRTSGSTDTQYFGPGTRLTVL.

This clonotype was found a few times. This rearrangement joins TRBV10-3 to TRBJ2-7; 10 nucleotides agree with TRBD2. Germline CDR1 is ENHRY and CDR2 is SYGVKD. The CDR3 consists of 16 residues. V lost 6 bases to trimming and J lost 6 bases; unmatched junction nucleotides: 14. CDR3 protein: CAIRGGLAGESSEQYF. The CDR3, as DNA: TGTGCCATCAGGGGAGGGCTAGCGGGAGAATCGAGCGAGCAGTACTTC.

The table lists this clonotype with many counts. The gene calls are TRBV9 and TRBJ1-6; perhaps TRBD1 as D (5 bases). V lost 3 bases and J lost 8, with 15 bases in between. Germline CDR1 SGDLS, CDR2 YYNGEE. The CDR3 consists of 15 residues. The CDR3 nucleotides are TGTGCCAGCAGCGAGATGGGACTCAGGGATTCACCCCTCCACTTT. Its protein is CASSEMGLRDSPLHF. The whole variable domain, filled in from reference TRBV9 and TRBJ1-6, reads DSGVTQTPKHLITATGQRVTLRCSPRSGDLSVYWYQQSLDQGLQFLIQYYNGEERAKGNILERFSAQQFPDLHSELNLSSLELGDSALYFCASSEMGLRDSPLHFGNGTRLTVT.

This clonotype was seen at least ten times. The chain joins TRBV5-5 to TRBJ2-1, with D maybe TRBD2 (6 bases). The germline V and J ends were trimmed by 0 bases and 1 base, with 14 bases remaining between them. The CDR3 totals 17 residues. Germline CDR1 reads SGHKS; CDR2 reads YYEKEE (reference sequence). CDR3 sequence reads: CASSLATGSRSYNEQFF. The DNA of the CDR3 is TGTGCCAGCAGCTTGGCTACCGGGAGTAGGTCCTACAATGAGCAGTTCTTC.

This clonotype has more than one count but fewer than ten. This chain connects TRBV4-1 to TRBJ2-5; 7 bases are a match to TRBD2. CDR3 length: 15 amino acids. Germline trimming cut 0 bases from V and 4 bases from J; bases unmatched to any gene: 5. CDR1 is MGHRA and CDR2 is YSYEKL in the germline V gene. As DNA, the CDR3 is TGCGCCAGCAGCCAAGAAACACTAGCGTCAGAGACCCAGTACTTC. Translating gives CASSQETLASETQYF.

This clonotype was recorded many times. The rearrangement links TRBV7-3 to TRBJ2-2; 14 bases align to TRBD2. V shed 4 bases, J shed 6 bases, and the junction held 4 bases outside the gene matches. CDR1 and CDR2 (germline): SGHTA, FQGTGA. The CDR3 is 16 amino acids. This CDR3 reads CASSSRLAGGSGELFF. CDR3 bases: TGTGCCAGCAGCTCGAGACTAGCGGGAGGGTCCGGGGAGCTGTTTTTT.

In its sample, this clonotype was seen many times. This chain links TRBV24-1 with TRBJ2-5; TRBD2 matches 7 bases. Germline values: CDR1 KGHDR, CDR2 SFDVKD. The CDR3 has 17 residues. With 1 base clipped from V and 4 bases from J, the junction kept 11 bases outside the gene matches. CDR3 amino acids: CATSDFGGGRRRETQYF. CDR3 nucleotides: TGTGCCACCAGTGATTTCGGGGGAGGGAGGAGAAGAGAGACCCAGTACTTC.

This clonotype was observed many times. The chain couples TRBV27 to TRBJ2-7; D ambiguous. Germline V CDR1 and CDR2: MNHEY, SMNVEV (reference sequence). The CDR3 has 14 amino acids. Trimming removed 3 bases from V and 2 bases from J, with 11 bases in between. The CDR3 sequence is CASSFRASPYEQYF. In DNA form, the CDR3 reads TGTGCCAGCAGTTTTCGAGCGTCACCCTACGAGCAGTACTTC.

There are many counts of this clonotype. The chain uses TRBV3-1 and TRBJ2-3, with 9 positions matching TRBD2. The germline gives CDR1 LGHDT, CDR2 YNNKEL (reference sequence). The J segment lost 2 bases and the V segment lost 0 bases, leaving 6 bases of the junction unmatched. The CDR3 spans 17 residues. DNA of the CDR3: TGTGCCAGCAGCCAAGAAGGTCTAGCGGGATTCACAGATACGCAGTATTTT. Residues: CASSQEGLAGFTDTQYF.

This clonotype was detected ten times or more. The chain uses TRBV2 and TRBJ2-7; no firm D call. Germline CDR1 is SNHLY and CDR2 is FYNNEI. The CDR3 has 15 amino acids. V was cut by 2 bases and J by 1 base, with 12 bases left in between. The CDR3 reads CASSERRGWSYEQYF. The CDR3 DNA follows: TGTGCCAGCAGTGAACGGCGAGGTTGGTCCTACGAGCAGTACTTC.

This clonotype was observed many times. The CDR3 nucleotides are TGTGCCAGCAGCTTAATGACGCAGGGTGTTACCGGGGAGCTGTTTTTT. Amino acids: CASSLMTQGVTGELFF. The chain employs TRBV7-2 and TRBJ2-2; D perhaps matches TRBD1 (5 bases). This CDR3 region has 16 residues. In germline, CDR1 is SGHTA, CDR2 FQGNSA. The V gene lost 2 bases and the J gene lost 5 bases, with 15 bases spanning the gap.

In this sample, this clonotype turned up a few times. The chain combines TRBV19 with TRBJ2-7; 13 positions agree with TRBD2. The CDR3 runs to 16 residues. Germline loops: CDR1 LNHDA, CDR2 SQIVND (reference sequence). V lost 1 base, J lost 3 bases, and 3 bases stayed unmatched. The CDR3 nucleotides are TGTGCCAGTAGTATAGGGGGGACTAGCGGGATCTACGAGCAGTACTTC. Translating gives CASSIGGTSGIYEQYF. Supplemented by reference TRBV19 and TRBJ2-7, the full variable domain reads DGGITQSPKYLFRKEGQNVTLSCEQNLNHDAMYWYRQDPGQGLRLIYYSQIVNDFQKGDIAEGYSVSREKKESFPLTVTSAQKNPTAFYLCASSIGGTSGIYEQYFGPGTRLTVT.

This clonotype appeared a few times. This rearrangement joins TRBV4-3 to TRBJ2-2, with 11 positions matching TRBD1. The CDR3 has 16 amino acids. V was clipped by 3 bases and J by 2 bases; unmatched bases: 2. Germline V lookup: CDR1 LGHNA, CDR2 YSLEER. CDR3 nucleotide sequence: TGCGCCAGCAGCCACGGACAGGGGGCTAACACCGGGGAGCTGTTTTTT. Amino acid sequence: CASSHGQGANTGELFF.